Listed below are T cell receptor beta chains from one sample, sequenced in a study of shared clonotypes between healthy human individuals. Sequencing was performed with immunoSEQ multiplex PCR; in TCRdb, only in-frame clones are kept and a portion is missing. Of 500,000 to 650,000 clones in the sample, around three quarters were seen once. The material sequenced was PBMCs. The receptors were sampled from a woman aged 40 to 50 in good health. Some clones in this sample may be carry-over from other donors' samples. Both conserved end residues are part of each CDR3. The D gene is left open where the match is weak. The size entry is marked missing in some rows and otherwise reads once, few, many or a size class.

.	few	TRBV11-2	TRBJ2-2	CASSLFWGGGTGELFF	TGTGCCAGCAGCTTATTTTGGGGTGGGGGCACCGGGGAGCTGTTTTTT
TRBD2	once	TRBV10-2	TRBJ2-3	CASSQTSGSTDTQYF	TGCGCCAGCTCCCAGACTAGCGGCTCCACAGATACGCAGTATTTT
.	few	TRBV30	TRBJ1-1	CAWSVQSPVAFF	TGTGCCTGGAGTGTACAAAGTCCGGTGGCTTTCTTT
TRBD1	few	TRBV2	TRBJ1-2	CASSGQGGGYTF	TGTGCCAGCAGTGGACAGGGTGGCGGCTACACCTTC
.	once	TRBV11-2	TRBJ1-2	CASSLASSNYGYTF	TGTGCCAGCAGCTTAGCAAGCTCTAACTATGGCTACACCTTC
TRBD1	.	TRBV5-5	TRBJ2-7	CASDKWDRGNYEQYF	TGTGCCAGCGACAAATGGGACAGGGGTAACTACGAGCAGTACTTC
.	.	TRBV9	TRBJ2-7	CASSAGQSSGHEQYF	TGTGCCAGCAGCGCTGGACAGTCCTCCGGGCACGAGCAGTACTTC
.	.	TRBV7-9	TRBJ2-2	CASSSNTNTGELFF	TGTGCCAGCAGCTCCAATACGAACACCGGGGAGCTGTTTTTT
.	.	TRBV5-6	TRBJ2-7	CASSLVDGPRTYEQYF	TGTGCCAGCAGCTTGGTGGACGGCCCAAGAACATACGAGCAGTACTTC
.	.	TRBV7-3	TRBJ2-1	CASSPGASEPEQFF	TGTGCCAGCAGCCCCGGAGCTAGCGAGCCTGAGCAGTTCTTC
.	.	TRBV27	TRBJ1-2	CASSLSPLHGYTF	TGTGCCAGCAGTTTAAGCCCGCTCCATGGCTACACCTTC
.	.	TRBV25-1	TRBJ1-1	CASSEAGRTEAFF	TGTGCCAGCAGTGAAGCGGGGAGAACTGAAGCTTTCTTT
.	.	TRBV5-1	TRBJ1-2	CASSELEGGGYTF	TGCGCCAGCAGTGAACTAGAAGGGGGAGGCTACACCTTC
TRBD1	.	TRBV5-1	TRBJ2-5	CASSVGTANQETQYF	TGCGCCAGCAGCGTAGGGACAGCTAACCAAGAGACCCAGTACTTC
.	.	TRBV28	TRBJ1-5	CASSLTPGNQPQHF	TGTGCCAGCAGTTTAACGCCAGGGAATCAGCCCCAGCATTTT
.	.	TRBV19	TRBJ2-7	CASSRDSSYEQYF	TGTGCCAGTAGTAGGGACTCGTCCTACGAGCAGTACTTC
.	.	TRBV27	TRBJ2-5	CASSRASVRSGETQYF	TGTGCCAGCAGTAGGGCGTCGGTCAGATCAGGAGAGACCCAGTACTTC
TRBD2	few	TRBV15	TRBJ2-1	CATSRDRAGLAGGRNEQFF	TGTGCCACCAGCAGAGATCGAGCGGGACTAGCGGGAGGAAGGAATGAGCAGTTCTTC
.	once	TRBV19	TRBJ1-3	CASTGPLSGNTIYF	TGTGCCAGTACTGGACCGCTCTCTGGAAACACCATATATTTT
.	.	TRBV18	TRBJ2-1	CASSPRQGAGWDNEQFF	TGTGCCAGCTCACCAAGACAGGGAGCGGGGTGGGACAATGAGCAGTTCTTC
.	.	TRBV6-5	TRBJ2-3	CASSSGTISTDTQYF	TGTGCCAGCAGTTCCGGGACAATTAGCACAGATACGCAGTATTTT
TRBD2	.	TRBV15	TRBJ2-1	CATSRTSGTYNEQFF	TGTGCCACCAGCAGGACTAGCGGGACCTACAATGAGCAGTTCTTC
.	once	TRBV30	TRBJ1-1	CAWSMRKNTEAFF	TGTGCCTGGAGTATGAGGAAGAACACTGAAGCTTTCTTT
TRBD1	once	TRBV18	TRBJ1-5	CASSLGTGGLWNQPQHF	TGTGCCAGCTCGCTCGGGACAGGGGGCCTGTGGAATCAGCCCCAGCATTTT
.	.	TRBV6-5	TRBJ2-2	CASNPLRGTGELFF	TGTGCCAGCAACCCGCTCCGGGGCACCGGGGAGCTGTTTTTT
.	few	TRBV28	TRBJ1-3	CASLPQGNGNTIYF	TGTGCCAGCCTCCCTCAGGGGAATGGAAACACCATATATTTT
.	.	TRBV7-6	TRBJ2-2	CASSLVWATGELFF	TGTGCCAGCAGCTTAGTTTGGGCCACCGGGGAGCTGTTTTTT
TRBD2	.	TRBV11-1	TRBJ2-7	CASSASLAVSSYEQYF	TGTGCCAGCAGCGCCAGTCTAGCGGTGAGCTCCTACGAGCAGTACTTC
.	few	TRBV27	TRBJ2-7	CASSSTGSAPYEQYF	TGTGCCAGCAGTTCAACAGGGTCCGCGCCTTACGAGCAGTACTTC
.	.	TRBV10-1	TRBJ2-2	CASSEFLGTGELFF	TGCGCCAGCAGTGAGTTTTTAGGCACCGGGGAGCTGTTTTTT
.	.	TRBV28	TRBJ1-2	CASRLPYHYGYTF	TGTGCCAGCAGGCTCCCCTACCACTATGGCTACACCTTC
TRBD1	.	TRBV30	TRBJ2-7	CAWDQGQGSEQYF	TGTGCCTGGGATCAGGGACAGGGCTCCGAGCAGTACTTC
.	.	TRBV29-1	TRBJ2-2	CSVLPGAGELFF	TGCAGCGTTCTCCCTGGCGCCGGGGAGCTGTTTTTT
.	once	TRBV7-6	TRBJ2-7	CASSLGGNSYEQYF	TGTGCCAGCAGCTTAGGTGGGAACTCCTACGAGCAGTACTTC
TRBD1	.	TRBV5-1	TRBJ2-2	CASSLGDRDTGELFF	TGCGCCAGCAGCTTAGGGGACAGGGACACCGGGGAGCTGTTTTTT
TRBD1	.	TRBV28	TRBJ2-7	CASFSRDRTYEQYF	TGTGCCAGTTTTTCCCGGGACAGAACCTACGAGCAGTACTTC
.	.	TRBV9	TRBJ2-1	CASSVVGSAYNEQFF	TGTGCCAGCAGCGTTGTGGGTAGCGCCTACAATGAGCAGTTCTTC
.	.	TRBV5-1	TRBJ1-1	CASTADPAGTEAFF	TGCGCCAGCACTGCCGATCCCGCTGGGACTGAAGCTTTCTTT
.	.	TRBV4-3	TRBJ1-6	CASSQDVSYGYHSPLHF	TGCGCCAGCAGCCAAGATGTGTCCTACGGGTATCATTCACCCCTCCACTTT
.	once	TRBV9	TRBJ2-3	CASSVAPASSTDTQYF	TGTGCCAGCAGCGTAGCCCCAGCGTCTAGCACAGATACGCAGTATTTT
TRBD2	.	TRBV2	TRBJ2-1	CASSERVLAGNNEQFF	TGTGCCAGCAGTGAGCGAGTATTAGCGGGAAACAATGAGCAGTTCTTC
TRBD2	.	TRBV27	TRBJ2-7	CASKPTSGTLYEQYF	TGTGCCAGCAAGCCGACTAGCGGCACTCTCTACGAGCAGTACTTC
.	many	TRBV7-2	TRBJ2-3	CASSAGGGWDTQYF	TGTGCCAGCAGCGCCGGCGGAGGTTGGGATACGCAGTATTTT
.	.	TRBV2	TRBJ1-1	CASSEAQVPEAFF	TGTGCCAGCAGTGAAGCGCAGGTTCCTGAAGCTTTCTTT
TRBD2	many	TRBV6-1	TRBJ2-2	CASNAGVENTGELFF	TGTGCCAGCAACGCGGGGGTGGAGAACACCGGGGAGCTGTTTTTT
TRBD2	.	TRBV30	TRBJ2-7	CAWSQGLAGYEQYF	TGTGCCTGGAGCCAGGGACTAGCAGGTTACGAGCAGTACTTC
.	.	TRBV30	TRBJ2-4	CAWEGEAKNIQYF	TGTGCCTGGGAGGGAGAAGCCAAAAACATTCAGTACTTC
.	.	TRBV11-2	TRBJ2-7	CASSLPPSEQYF	TGTGCCAGCAGCCTCCCTCCCTCCGAGCAGTACTTC
.	.	TRBV27	TRBJ2-3	CASSLGRTDTQYF	TGTGCCAGCAGTTTGGGGCGCACAGATACGCAGTATTTT
TRBD2	.	TRBV2	TRBJ2-5	CASRELPSGSGETQYF	TGTGCCAGCAGGGAGCTTCCTAGCGGGAGCGGGGAGACCCAGTACTTC
.	.	TRBV28	TRBJ2-7	CAVGGLLYEQYF	TGTGCCGTGGGCGGACTACTCTACGAGCAGTACTTC
.	.	TRBV21-1	TRBJ2-5	CASSTTGAGETQYF	TGTGCCAGCAGCACCACAGGGGCTGGGGAGACCCAGTACTTC
.	.	TRBV7-2	TRBJ1-1	CASSLAGGGNTEAFF	TGTGCCAGCAGCTTAGCAGGGGGGGGAAACACTGAAGCCTTCTTT
.	few	TRBV5-4	TRBJ1-2	CASSLGGIIGYTF	TGTGCCAGCAGCTTGGGTGGGATTATAGGCTACACCTTC
TRBD1	.	TRBV6-6	TRBJ1-3	CASRRQGSGNTIYF	TGTGCCAGCAGAAGACAGGGCTCTGGAAACACCATATATTTT
TRBD1	few	TRBV4-2	TRBJ1-2	CASSQSPTGSLGYTF	TGTGCCAGCAGCCAGAGCCCGACAGGGTCCCTAGGCTACACCTTC
TRBD2	.	TRBV29-1	TRBJ2-3	CSVDGGSGRLNTQYF	TGCAGCGTTGATGGGGGTAGCGGGAGGTTAAATACGCAGTATTTT